This entry lists 22 T cell receptor beta chains sequenced from one sample in a study of cytomegalovirus exposure and HLA in healthy donors. Libraries were prepared by immunoSEQ multiplex PCR; TCRdb keeps only in-frame clonotypes and omits some of them. The table includes roughly 120,000 clones, roughly nine tenths detected once. The sequenced material came from PBMCs. All receptors come from a man under 40 in good health and CMV-seronegative.

The rearrangement links TRBV18 to TRBJ1-1, with D unresolved. V lost 6 bases and J lost 0, with 17 bases in between. The CDR3 contains 16 residues. Germline assignment: CDR1 KGHSH and CDR2 LQKENI. Here the CDR3 DNA reads TGTGCCAGCTCCCTCCAGCGGGGTAGCTTGAACACTGAAGCTTTCTTT. Translating it yields CASSLQRGSLNTEAFF.

The V call is TRBV5-6, the J call TRBJ1-3; D is ambiguous. The CDR3 runs 15 residues. In germline, CDR1 is SGHDT, CDR2 YYEEEE. Trimming took off 0 bases at V and 4 bases at J, with 11 bases between the two ends. In DNA, the CDR3 is TGTGCCAGCAGCTTGGAAGGACGGAGGGGAAACACCATATATTTT. This gives the protein CASSLEGRRGNTIYF.

This clone came up a few times. This rearrangement joins TRBV4-3 to TRBJ2-2, with 14 bases lining up with TRBD2. The ends lost 0 bases at V and 0 bases at J; junction bases unmatched: 3. Germline V gives CDR1 LGHNA, CDR2 YSLEER. This CDR3 has 19 amino acids. The CDR3 DNA reads as TGCGCCAGCAGCCAAGAGGGACTAGCGGGGGCCGCGAACACCGGGGAGCTGTTTTTT. Protein sequence: CASSQEGLAGAANTGELFF.

This chain links TRBV27 with TRBJ2-1, with 8 bases lining up with TRBD1. The J segment lost 0 bases and the V segment lost 7 bases, leaving 11 bases of the junction unmatched. The CDR3 runs 17 residues. Germline assignment: CDR1 MNHEY and CDR2 SMNVEV (reference sequence). CDR3 in DNA: TGTGCCAGCACTAAGACAGGGGCCGTTTTCTCCTACAATGAGCAGTTCTTC. Its protein is CASTKTGAVFSYNEQFF.

The chain joins TRBV5-8 to TRBJ1-3; 10 nucleotides agree with TRBD1. CDR1 is SGHTS and CDR2 is YDEGEE in the germline V gene. The CDR3 runs 13 residues. V was clipped by 9 bases and J by 6 bases; unmatched bases: 6. CDR3 residues: CANRQGAENTIYF. The DNA of the CDR3 is TGTGCCAACAGACAGGGGGCGGAAAACACCATATATTTT. The full variable domain, in which reference TRBV5-8 and TRBJ1-3 provide the parts outside the CDR3, is EAGVTQSPTHLIKTRGQQATLRCSPISGHTSVYWYQQALGLGLQFLLWYDEGEERNRGNFPPRFSGRQFPNYSSELNVNALELEDSALYLCANRQGAENTIYFGEGSWLTVV.

This chain joins TRBV29-1 and TRBJ1-1; D unclear. The CDR3 is 13 residues long. Trimming removed 2 bases at V and 3 bases at J, with 10 bases between. Germline V gene lookup returns CDR1 SQVTM and CDR2 ANQGSEA. The CDR3 DNA follows: TGCAGCGTTGAAAACCTACGGGACACTGAAGCTTTCTTT. As protein: CSVENLRDTEAFF.

The chain employs TRBV7-3 and TRBJ1-2; TRBD1 is a possible D gene (6 bases). In germline, CDR1 is SGHTA, CDR2 FQGTGA. This CDR3 region has 13 residues. Trimming cost V 4 bases and J 8 bases, with 14 bases left between them. This CDR3 is CASSSGQGKGYTF. CDR3 in DNA: TGTGCCAGCAGCTCGGGGCAGGGGAAGGGCTACACCTTC.

This chain links TRBV6-6 with TRBJ1-1, with D maybe TRBD1 (6 bases). CDR1 MNHNY and CDR2 SVGAGI come from the germline V gene (reference sequence). This CDR3 comprises 13 residues. V was pared by 6 bases and J by 7 bases, with 15 bases between. The CDR3 region has the DNA TGTGCCAGCAGCCCAAGACAGGCCCATGAAGCTTTCTTT. Encoded protein: CASSPRQAHEAFF.

This clone showed up just once. V usage is TRBV7-2 and J usage is TRBJ1-2; 8 bases line up with TRBD1. The V gene end was trimmed by 2 bases and the J gene end by 8 bases; junction bases not matched to a gene: 4. The CDR3 has 13 residues. Germline V lookup: CDR1 SGHTA, CDR2 FQGNSA. In DNA, the CDR3 is TGTGCCAGCAGCTTACAGGGGGCGGGAGGCTACACCTTC. It translates to CASSLQGAGGYTF.

V is TRBV5-6 and J is TRBJ1-1, with D perhaps matching TRBD1 (6 bases). The CDR3 totals 11 residues. V shed 5 bases and J shed 8 bases, with 10 bases lying between them. Germline lookup yields CDR1 SGHDT and CDR2 YYEEEE. Here the CDR3 reads CASSYGTEAFF. The CDR3 DNA reads TGTGCCAGCAGTTACGGGACAGAAGCTTTCTTT.

The CDR3 bases are TGCGCCAGCAGCCTTATGACTAGCGGGGATTTAGATACGCAGTATTTT. It specifies CASSLMTSGDLDTQYF. V and J are TRBV4-1 and TRBJ2-3, with 11 bases lining up with TRBD2. The CDR3 loop spans 16 amino acids. Germline CDR1 and CDR2: MGHRA and YSYEKL. The V segment lost 4 bases and the J segment 5 bases; nucleotides outside the gene matches: 8.

The CDR3 nucleotides read TGTGCCAGCAGCCTAGACCTCACTGAAGCTTTCTTT. Translation gives CASSLDLTEAFF. The chain uses TRBV6-6 and TRBJ1-1; the D is unclear. This CDR3 is built from 12 residues. V lost 6 bases to trimming and J lost 4 bases, with 9 bases between them. Germline-derived CDR1 and CDR2 are MNHNY and SVGAGI (reference sequence).

The gene calls are TRBV7-8 and TRBJ2-7; maybe TRBD1 (6 bases). The V end lost 1 base, the J end lost 0 bases, and 10 bases lay between the germline ends. The CDR3 loop spans 15 amino acids. Germline values: CDR1 SGHVS, CDR2 FQNEAQ. The CDR3 region is CASSLGPDSSYEQYF. Written as DNA, the CDR3 is TGTGCCAGCAGCTTAGGCCCGGACAGCTCCTACGAGCAGTACTTC.

The J gene is TRBJ2-1, the V gene TRBV7-9; 8 nucleotides match TRBD1. This CDR3 is 14 amino acids long. V trimming: 5 bases; J trimming: 9 bases; junction bases outside the gene matches: 9. Germline V gives CDR1 SEHNR, CDR2 FQNEAQ (reference sequence). CDR3 nucleotide sequence: TGTGCCAGCAGCCCCGGACAGGGTATCGGTGAGCAGTTCTTC. Protein sequence: CASSPGQGIGEQFF.

The chain has TRBV6-5 and TRBJ2-4; 8 bases align to TRBD1. J gave up 6 bases and V 0 bases, and 1 base lay outside the gene matches. Germline assignment: CDR1 MNHEY and CDR2 SVGAGI. This CDR3 has 14 residues. The chain's CDR3 is CASSYSGQGNIQYF. CDR3 nucleotides: TGTGCCAGCAGTTACTCCGGACAGGGAAACATTCAGTACTTC.

The genes are TRBV11-1 and TRBJ2-5; 9 positions match TRBD1. Germline V lookup: CDR1 SGHAT, CDR2 FQDESV (reference sequence). V lost 4 bases and J lost 6; bases outside the gene matches: 6. The CDR3 extends over 14 amino acids. The CDR3 nucleotides read TGTGCCAGCAGCTCCGGGACAGGGAGGAAGACCCAGTACTTC. Amino acid sequence: CASSSGTGRKTQYF.

This chain uses TRBV27 with TRBJ1-6, with a possible D match to TRBD1 (5 bases). CDR1 and CDR2 from the germline V gene are MNHEY and SMNVEV (reference sequence). CDR3 size: 18 residues. The germline V and J ends were trimmed by 0 bases and 0 bases, with 12 bases remaining between them. CDR3 residues: CASSLSGLGGSYNSPLHF. The CDR3 region has the DNA TGTGCCAGCAGTTTATCAGGGTTGGGGGGCTCCTATAATTCACCCCTCCACTTT.

CDR3 sequence (DNA): TGCGCCAGCAGTGAGTCGACAGGGGGCCTTTACACTGAAGCTTTCTTT. This encodes CASSESTGGLYTEAFF. The genes are TRBV10-1 and TRBJ1-1, with 10 bases identical to TRBD1. With V trimmed by 0 bases and J by 3 bases, 4 bases remained unmatched. Germline CDR1 and CDR2: WNHNN and SYGVQD (reference sequence). The CDR3 covers 16 residues.

V gene TRBV5-1 combines with J gene TRBJ2-1, with a possible D match to TRBD1 (6 bases). This CDR3 has 16 amino acids. The ends were cut back, 3 bases at V and 8 bases at J, with 21 bases in the middle. Looked up from germline, CDR1 is SGHRS and CDR2 is YFSETQ. The CDR3 region has the DNA TGCGCCAGCAGCTACTGGGGACACAAGAAGATAGATGAGCAGTTCTTC. It encodes CASSYWGHKKIDEQFF. Full variable domain (remainder filled in from reference TRBV5-1 and TRBJ2-1): KAGVTQTPRYLIKTRGQQVTLSCSPISGHRSVSWYQQTPGQGLQFLFEYFSETQRNKGNFPGRFSGRQFSNSRSEMNVSTLELGDSALYLCASSYWGHKKIDEQFFGPGTRLTVL.

This clone was detected ten times or more. The CDR3 loop reads CASRVSGQATYEQYF. CDR3 DNA: TGTGCCAGCAGGGTTTCGGGACAGGCCACCTACGAGCAGTACTTC. This chain links TRBV7-2 with TRBJ2-7; 8 bases are shared with TRBD1. V trimming: 6 bases; J trimming: 2 bases; junction bases outside the gene matches: 9. The CDR3 runs 15 residues. CDR1 is SGHTA, CDR2 FQGNSA, per germline.

This chain connects TRBV7-9 to TRBJ1-4; 7 nucleotides agree with TRBD1. The CDR3 spans 15 residues. The junction had 4 bases not matched to a gene; V was cut back by 2 bases and J by 4 bases. The germline V gene has CDR1 SEHNR and CDR2 FQNEAQ (reference sequence). CDR3 in amino acids: CASSLQQGSNEKLFF. CDR3 sequence (DNA): TGTGCCAGCAGCTTACAACAGGGGAGTAATGAAAAACTGTTTTTT. Variable domain in full (rest from reference TRBV7-9 and TRBJ1-4): DTGVSQNPRHKITKRGQNVTFRCDPISEHNRLYWYRQTLGQGPEFLTYFQNEAQLEKSRLLSDRFSAERPKGSFSTLEIQRTEQGDSAMYLCASSLQQGSNEKLFFGSGTQLSVL.

This rearrangement joins TRBV6-1 to TRBJ2-7; 8 positions match TRBD1. V shed 3 bases and J 3 bases; nucleotides not matched to a gene: 10. Germline assignment: CDR1 MNHNS and CDR2 SASEGT. The CDR3 is made up of 16 amino acids. CDR3 sequence reads: CASSDPQTGAIYEQYF. The CDR3 DNA is TGTGCCAGCAGTGATCCTCAGACAGGGGCAATCTACGAGCAGTACTTC.